This T cell receptor (beta chain) was obtained from a study of blood T cell repertoires in COVID-19. The wider study: Acute and convalescent COVID-19 specimens originated in the United States, Italy and Spain. T cells, B-cell-depleted T cells, or PBMCs provided the cDNA or gDNA that served as material.

The CDR3 consists of 17 residues. Unmatched junction bases numbered 12, after V lost 4 bases and J lost 7 bases. Germline assignment: CDR1 SGHNT and CDR2 YYREEE (reference sequence). This table comes from immunoSEQ multiplex PCR, and its TCRdb copy is limited to in-frame clones, with some not included. The sample contains around 260,000 clones, less than 90% of which appear only once. This clonotype was sampled from a man aged 60 to 69 who had recovered from COVID-19. The chain combines TRBV5-4 with TRBJ2-2; 11 bases fit TRBD2. The source material was peripheral blood. CDR3 nucleotide sequence: TGTGCCAGCAGCCCGGAGCTAGCGGGGGGCCACGGCGGGGAGCTGTTTTTT. It specifies CASSPELAGGHGGELFF. The complete variable domain, with remaining parts taken from reference TRBV5-4 and TRBJ2-2, reads ETGVTQSPTHLIKTRGQQVTLRCSSQSGHNTVSWYQQALGQGPQFIFQYYREEENGRGNFPPRFSGLQFPNYSSELNVNALELDDSALYLCASSPELAGGHGGELFFGEGSRLTVL.